A single TCR beta chain is shown here with its context. The antigen remains unidentified. The PCR ran on 60 Vbeta and 13 Jbeta primers. Here immunoSEQ multiplex PCR was the method, and the copy in TCRdb shows in-frame clones only, minus some. The sample contains around 130,000 clones, around three fifths of which appear only once. This sample is drawn from a study of cytomegalovirus exposure and HLA in healthy donors. Study results and limitations: Later on, an analysis showed TCR association rates differing by HLA locus, with DRB1 the most and HLA-C the fewest.

Looked up from germline, CDR1 is SGHNT and CDR2 is YYREEE (reference sequence). V was shortened by 1 base and J by 6 bases, with 10 bases between the two germline ends. The CDR3 sequence is 13 residues long. The chain is built from TRBV5-4 and TRBJ1-2; D remains ambiguous. The sequencing sample was made of PBMCs. This sequence was found in a male donor in good health and CMV-seronegative. CDR3 region: CASSLRGWDGYTF. As DNA, the CDR3 is TGTGCCAGCAGCTTGCGGGGATGGGATGGCTACACCTTC.